Listed below are T cell receptor beta chains from one sample, sequenced in a study of T cell changes during pregnancy in multiple sclerosis. Only in-frame clones appear in the TCRdb table, and some are missing; sequencing was by immunoSEQ multiplex PCR. The table lists about 28,000 clones, about 92% of them singletons. The starting material was CD4+ T cells from peripheral blood mononuclear cells, obtained after pregnancy. Receptors were obtained from a female donor with multiple sclerosis, enrolled in a pregnancy study. Each CDR3 is given with its conserved first and last residue. D genes are given only for firm matches. The size field is filled for only some rows; it gives once, few, many or a size class.

length: 11; V: TRBV29-1; D: .; size: .; J: TRBJ1-1; CDR3: CSVIQTTEAFF; DNA: TGCAGCGTTATACAGACGACTGAAGCTTTCTTT
length: 15; V: TRBV19; D: TRBD1; size: once; J: TRBJ1-2; CDR3: CASHPGTGSSFGYTF; DNA: TGTGCCAGTCACCCCGGGACAGGGAGCTCTTTTGGCTACACCTTC
length: 15; V: TRBV19; D: TRBD1; size: .; J: TRBJ1-2; CDR3: CASSDTGDTGYGYTF; DNA: TGTGCCAGTAGCGACACAGGGGATACGGGCTATGGCTACACCTTC
length: 13; V: TRBV30; D: TRBD1; size: .; J: TRBJ1-2; CDR3: CAWSNRDRSGYTF; DNA: TGTGCCTGGAGTAACCGGGACAGGAGCGGCTACACCTTC
length: 17; V: TRBV28; D: TRBD1; size: .; J: TRBJ1-2; CDR3: CASSSAGTGGGGGGYTF; DNA: TGTGCCAGCAGTTCGGCCGGGACAGGGGGCGGAGGTGGCGGCTACACCTTC
length: 14; V: TRBV6-1; D: .; size: .; J: TRBJ1-4; CDR3: CASSEGGVEGKLFF; DNA: TGTGCCAGCAGTGAAGGTGGGGTGGAGGGGAAACTGTTTTTT
length: 17; V: TRBV27; D: TRBD1; size: once; J: TRBJ1-5; CDR3: CASSFDREPYSNQPQHF; DNA: TGTGCCAGCAGTTTCGACAGGGAGCCTTATAGCAATCAGCCCCAGCATTTT
length: 15; V: TRBV4-2; D: TRBD2; size: .; J: TRBJ2-7; CDR3: CASSPGLAGSYEQYF; DNA: TGTGCCAGCAGCCCGGGTCTAGCGGGCTCCTACGAGCAGTACTTC
length: 13; V: TRBV11-3; D: .; size: .; J: TRBJ2-1; CDR3: CASSANAGNEQFF; DNA: TGTGCCAGCAGCGCAAACGCGGGCAATGAGCAGTTCTTC
length: 16; V: TRBV4-2; D: .; size: once; J: TRBJ1-5; CDR3: CASSQDRREAGQPQHF; DNA: TGTGCCAGCAGCCAAGATAGGAGGGAGGCGGGTCAGCCCCAGCATTTT